This record looks at one T cell receptor beta chain sequence and its context. Its antigen remains unidentified. This entry is derived from a study of vaccination and CD4 T cells after COVID-19. Study as a whole: Convalescent patients had positive nasal swab PCR results for SARS-CoV-2. Disease was mild in nine and severe in one. Convalescents were six males and four females, two of them Hispanic.

An Oncomine TCR Beta short-read assay was used to sequence the DNA from cultured CD4+ T cells. Each CDR3 protein is one row after TCRdb ran MiXCR on the PCR reads. Seen here are 20,000 or so distinct CDR3 sequences, 50% to 70% observed once, and the top ten hold 8% to 10%. Trimming pared 6 bases from V and 5 bases from J, leaving 11 bases between. The CDR3 totals 13 residues. Germline V CDR1 and CDR2: WSHSY, SAAADI. Treatment defined: roughly 11-day PBMC culture with coronavirus spike peptide pools or control peptides (ViraFEST assay). Before TCRs were sequenced, ViraFEST expanded antigen-specific T cells with peptide pools.

This chain connects TRBV10-2 to TRBJ2-1; D remains ambiguous. This clonotype originated in a human donor who had recovered from COVID-19. Sequenced material: CD4+ T cells from blood, cultured in vitro, taken after SARS-CoV-2 vaccination. In DNA form, the CDR3 reads TGCGCCAGCAGGCCGCTAATAAACAATGAGCAGTTCTTC. Encoded protein: CASRPLINNEQFF.